The subject of this entry is one T cell receptor beta chain. Its matching antigen is unknown. Data came from immunoSEQ multiplex PCR; TCRdb stores just in-frame clones and leaves some out. The sample records about 68,000 clones, 75% to 90% being singletons. The data were taken from a study of T cell responses to AZD1222 COVID-19 vaccine. Whole-study findings and limits: Clonal diversity was possibly underestimated; the donors were predominantly white British and more often female. When two AZD1222 doses had been given, Spike-specific TCR breadth and depth rose. Reportedly, close to half of spike-specific TCRs are directed against unmutated variant regions.

CDR3 length: 13 amino acids. The germline V gene has CDR1 SGHAT and CDR2 FQNNGV. Losses at the gene ends were 5 bases for V and 6 bases for J; bases not matched to a gene: 6. This receptor was identified in an adult in good health. This chain joins TRBV11-2 and TRBJ1-2; 7 positions match TRBD1. This specimen consisted of peripheral blood, obtained on day 0 of AZD1222 vaccination. The CDR3 nucleotides read TGTGCCAGCAGCGTAGGGGGCTTCGATGGCTACACCTTC. Amino acid sequence: CASSVGGFDGYTF.